This TCR delta chain was identified during a study of gamma-delta T cells after stem cell transplantation. TCRdb re-called the RT-PCR reads through CATT. The data show several hundred delta-chain clones, approximately 2.3% seen once. As concerns this clone: A far more abundant clone sits one base away, making this likely a read error. Distinct nucleotide sequences in the sample also encode this CDR3.

The CDR3 has 22 amino acids. CDR1 and CDR2 from the germline V gene are TSWWSYY and QGS. The receptor was derived from a human donor. It is not recorded whose cells these are; they may come from a transplant donor. The chain uses TRDV1 and TRDJ1; D might be TRDD2 (9 bases). The sequencing input was gamma-delta T cells. The CDR3 here is CALGELRPSYGSGGPHTDKLIF. DNA of the CDR3: TGCGCTCTTGGGGAACTCCGGCCTTCCTACGGCTCTGGGGGACCCCACACCGATAAACTCATCTTT.